This entry concerns a single TCR beta chain. Its antigen is not known. This specimen belongs to a study of OX40 agonist ivuxolimab in advanced cancers. Study context: Patients in dose escalation had liver, melanoma, kidney or head and neck cancers.

Whole-study findings and limits: Clones of CD4+ and CD8+ blood T cells grew by week 6 at doses of 0.1 to 3.0 mg/kg.

Only in-frame clones appear in the TCRdb table, and some are missing; sequencing was by immunoSEQ multiplex PCR. The sample lists roughly 50,000 clones; approximately 84% were seen once. Systemic immunosuppression or a history of autoimmune disease excluded patients. Sampled blood was obtained at baseline, cycle 4 day 1, and cycle 7 day 1. Sequencing was performed on CD4+ or CD8+ T cells sorted from blood, taken in a trial of the OX40 agonist ivuxolimab. The receptor was derived from an adult with an advanced solid tumor such as melanoma, head and neck, liver or kidney cancer.

The CDR3 DNA follows: TGTGCCAGCAGCAGGGGGGGAGGGAGTACGCAGTATTTT. It is translated as CASSRGGGSTQYF. V gene TRBV2 combines with J gene TRBJ2-3; the D gene could be TRBD1 or TRBD2 (7 bases each). The CDR3 runs 13 residues. Germline CDR1 is SNHLY and CDR2 is FYNNEI. The V end lost 6 bases, the J end lost 8 bases, and 15 bases lay between the germline ends.